A selection of T cell receptor beta chains follows, all from one sample in a study of cytomegalovirus exposure and HLA in healthy donors. The method was immunoSEQ multiplex PCR; TCRdb's version includes in-frame clones alone and lacks a portion of them. The table records fewer than 200,000 clones, around 80% of them present only once. The specimen sequenced was PBMCs. The receptors originated from a girl aged 2 to 10 in good health and CMV-seropositive. Each CDR3 is given with its conserved first and last residue. The D gene is left open where the match is weak. Expanded clones get a size class; other rows say once, few or many, or leave the size out.

D gene: TRBD1
clone size: -
CDR3 length: 15
V gene: TRBV27
J gene: TRBJ1-4
CDR3 DNA: TGTGCCAGCACTACCTTGACAGGGCAGATTGAAAAACTGTTTTTT
CDR3 protein: CASTTLTGQIEKLFF

D gene: TRBD1
clone size: -
CDR3 length: 18
V gene: TRBV5-5
J gene: TRBJ1-5
CDR3 DNA: TGTGCCAGCAGCTTGGGCCGGACAGGGGAGGGTGGCAATCAGCCCCAGCATTTT
CDR3 protein: CASSLGRTGEGGNQPQHF

D gene: -
clone size: -
CDR3 length: 11
V gene: TRBV10-3
J gene: TRBJ2-1
CDR3 DNA: TGTGCCATTGCCGGCTACAATGAGCAGTTCTTC
CDR3 protein: CAIAGYNEQFF

D gene: -
clone size: -
CDR3 length: 15
V gene: TRBV5-6
J gene: TRBJ2-7
CDR3 DNA: TGTGCCAGCAGCTTGTTAGCGGAAAGCTCCTACGAGCAGTACTTC
CDR3 protein: CASSLLAESSYEQYF

D gene: TRBD1
clone size: -
CDR3 length: 16
V gene: TRBV28
J gene: TRBJ2-1
CDR3 DNA: TGTGCCAGCAGTTACCCTAGGGACAGCTCCTACAATGAGCAGTTCTTC
CDR3 protein: CASSYPRDSSYNEQFF

D gene: TRBD1
clone size: -
CDR3 length: 14
V gene: TRBV5-6
J gene: TRBJ2-7
CDR3 DNA: TGTGCCAGCAGCTTGCCGGGACAGGGGTACGAGCAGTACTTC
CDR3 protein: CASSLPGQGYEQYF

D gene: -
clone size: few
CDR3 length: 12
V gene: TRBV2
J gene: TRBJ1-2
CDR3 DNA: TGTGCCAGCAGGTTAGGCGGTCACGGCTACACCTTC
CDR3 protein: CASRLGGHGYTF

D gene: -
clone size: -
CDR3 length: 16
V gene: TRBV4-2
J gene: TRBJ1-2
CDR3 DNA: TGTGCCAGCAGCCAAGGGGGAGCTGAGGCTTTCTATGGCTACACCTTC
CDR3 protein: CASSQGGAEAFYGYTF

D gene: TRBD1
clone size: -
CDR3 length: 15
V gene: TRBV5-1
J gene: TRBJ2-7
CDR3 DNA: TGCGCCAGCAGAACGTGGGGACAGGGGGACGACGAGCAGTACTTC
CDR3 protein: CASRTWGQGDDEQYF

D gene: -
clone size: -
CDR3 length: 15
V gene: TRBV9
J gene: TRBJ1-1
CDR3 DNA: TGTGCCAGCAGCGTAGGTTCCCGGGGGAACACTGAAGCTTTCTTT
CDR3 protein: CASSVGSRGNTEAFF

D gene: -
clone size: -
CDR3 length: 16
V gene: TRBV30
J gene: TRBJ1-4
CDR3 DNA: TGTGCCTGGAGTGCCGGGTCGGGGGGGATTAATGAAAAACTGTTTTTT
CDR3 protein: CAWSAGSGGINEKLFF

D gene: TRBD2
clone size: once
CDR3 length: 15
V gene: TRBV9
J gene: TRBJ2-7
CDR3 DNA: TGTGCCAGCAGCGTAGGGACTAGCGGTTCCTGGGAGCAGTACTTC
CDR3 protein: CASSVGTSGSWEQYF

D gene: -
clone size: -
CDR3 length: 15
V gene: TRBV11-2
J gene: TRBJ2-3
CDR3 DNA: TGTGCCAGCAGCTTAGACAGGGGAAGCACAGATACGCAGTATTTT
CDR3 protein: CASSLDRGSTDTQYF

D gene: -
clone size: -
CDR3 length: 12
V gene: TRBV25-1
J gene: TRBJ1-1
CDR3 DNA: TGTGCCAGCAGTGAAGGGGCCTTTGAAGCTTTCTTT
CDR3 protein: CASSEGAFEAFF

D gene: TRBD2
clone size: -
CDR3 length: 13
V gene: TRBV27
J gene: TRBJ2-7
CDR3 DNA: TGTGCCAGCAGTTTTCAGGCCGGGAGGGAGCAGTACTTC
CDR3 protein: CASSFQAGREQYF

D gene: TRBD1
clone size: -
CDR3 length: 16
V gene: TRBV5-5
J gene: TRBJ1-4
CDR3 DNA: TGTGCCAGCAGCACAAACCTCAGGGGGCCGAATGAAAAACTGTTTTTT
CDR3 protein: CASSTNLRGPNEKLFF

D gene: -
clone size: -
CDR3 length: 18
V gene: TRBV4-1
J gene: TRBJ1-2
CDR3 DNA: TGCGCCAGCAGCCACATGATGACAGGAAAAGCCCTTAACTATGGCTACACCTTC
CDR3 protein: CASSHMMTGKALNYGYTF

D gene: -
clone size: -
CDR3 length: 11
V gene: TRBV6-5
J gene: TRBJ1-1
CDR3 DNA: TGTGCCAGCAGTTCTTCACGGGAAGCTTTCTTT
CDR3 protein: CASSSSREAFF

D gene: TRBD1
clone size: -
CDR3 length: 16
V gene: TRBV27
J gene: TRBJ2-3
CDR3 DNA: TGTGCCAGCAGACTAAACGGGGGACAGGCCACAGATACGCAGTATTTT
CDR3 protein: CASRLNGGQATDTQYF

D gene: TRBD1
clone size: -
CDR3 length: 19
V gene: TRBV15
J gene: TRBJ2-6
CDR3 DNA: TGTGCCACCAGCCCTGACCCCAGGGGGTTAGACTCTGGGGCCAACGTCCTGACTTTC
CDR3 protein: CATSPDPRGLDSGANVLTF

D gene: TRBD1
clone size: -
CDR3 length: 15
V gene: TRBV5-6
J gene: TRBJ2-7
CDR3 DNA: TGTGCCAGCAGCTTTAGGGGACAGGGTCTTTGCGAGCAGTACTTC
CDR3 protein: CASSFRGQGLCEQYF

D gene: TRBD2
clone size: -
CDR3 length: 16
V gene: TRBV6-5
J gene: TRBJ2-7
CDR3 DNA: TGTGCCAGCAGTTACAGCGGGAGTCTGAGCTCCTACGAGCAGTACTTC
CDR3 protein: CASSYSGSLSSYEQYF

D gene: -
clone size: -
CDR3 length: 16
V gene: TRBV6-5
J gene: TRBJ2-3
CDR3 DNA: TGTGCCAGCAGTTACCTACGACAGGGGAGGGGAGATACGCAGTATTTT
CDR3 protein: CASSYLRQGRGDTQYF

D gene: -
clone size: -
CDR3 length: 13
V gene: TRBV11-2
J gene: TRBJ1-1
CDR3 DNA: TGTGCCAGCAGCTTAGCAAAGAACACTGAAGCTTTCTTT
CDR3 protein: CASSLAKNTEAFF

D gene: -
clone size: -
CDR3 length: 12
V gene: TRBV10-2
J gene: TRBJ2-7
CDR3 DNA: TGCGCCAGCAGTGAGCGCGGTTACGAGCAGTACTTC
CDR3 protein: CASSERGYEQYF

D gene: TRBD2
clone size: -
CDR3 length: 14
V gene: TRBV6-5
J gene: TRBJ2-1
CDR3 DNA: TGTGCCAGCAGTGTAACTAGCGGGGGCAATGAGCAGTTCTTC
CDR3 protein: CASSVTSGGNEQFF

D gene: -
clone size: -
CDR3 length: 14
V gene: TRBV9
J gene: TRBJ1-2
CDR3 DNA: TGTGCCAGCAGCCCTCGGACAGAGTCCTATGGCTACACCTTC
CDR3 protein: CASSPRTESYGYTF

D gene: TRBD2
clone size: -
CDR3 length: 17
V gene: TRBV5-1
J gene: TRBJ2-3
CDR3 DNA: TGCGCCAGCAGCTTGGCACTAGCGGGACCCATCACAGATACGCAGTATTTT
CDR3 protein: CASSLALAGPITDTQYF

D gene: TRBD1
clone size: -
CDR3 length: 15
V gene: TRBV5-1
J gene: TRBJ2-6
CDR3 DNA: TGCGCCAGCAGCTCGGACAGGGCTGGGGCCAACGTCCTGACTTTC
CDR3 protein: CASSSDRAGANVLTF

D gene: -
clone size: -
CDR3 length: 18
V gene: TRBV5-1
J gene: TRBJ2-7
CDR3 DNA: TGCGCCAGCAGCCTCCGAGCCTTCCAGGGGGGAGCTTTCGACGAGCAGTACTTC
CDR3 protein: CASSLRAFQGGAFDEQYF

D gene: TRBD2
clone size: few
CDR3 length: 16
V gene: TRBV30
J gene: TRBJ2-1
CDR3 DNA: TGTGCCTGGTTGGGGGTGGGAGGGAGAAAATACAATGAGCAGTTCTTC
CDR3 protein: CAWLGVGGRKYNEQFF

D gene: TRBD1
clone size: once
CDR3 length: 14
V gene: TRBV6-5
J gene: TRBJ1-1
CDR3 DNA: TGTGCCAGCAGGTATGACAGGGGGCTCGCTGAAGCTTTCTTT
CDR3 protein: CASRYDRGLAEAFF

D gene: -
clone size: -
CDR3 length: 11
V gene: TRBV11-3
J gene: TRBJ2-7
CDR3 DNA: TGTGCCAGCAGCCCCGCCTACGAGCAGTACTTC
CDR3 protein: CASSPAYEQYF

D gene: -
clone size: -
CDR3 length: 12
V gene: TRBV9
J gene: TRBJ1-1
CDR3 DNA: TGTGCCAGCAGCGTAGAAGGCGGAGAAGCTTTCTTT
CDR3 protein: CASSVEGGEAFF

D gene: -
clone size: -
CDR3 length: 13
V gene: TRBV5-1
J gene: TRBJ2-1
CDR3 DNA: TGCGCCAGCCGAGCCTCATTTGTCAATGAGCAGTTCTTC
CDR3 protein: CASRASFVNEQFF

D gene: -
clone size: -
CDR3 length: 13
V gene: TRBV5-4
J gene: TRBJ2-7
CDR3 DNA: TGTGCCGGGGCTCTCGGGGAGGAGGTCGAGCAGTACTTC
CDR3 protein: CAGALGEEVEQYF

D gene: -
clone size: -
CDR3 length: 14
V gene: TRBV28
J gene: TRBJ1-5
CDR3 DNA: TGTGCCAGCGGAGTATTAGGTAGCAATCAGCCCCAGCATTTT
CDR3 protein: CASGVLGSNQPQHF

D gene: -
clone size: -
CDR3 length: 12
V gene: TRBV30
J gene: TRBJ1-1
CDR3 DNA: TGTGCCTGGGGGGGGAGGAACACTGAAGCTTTCTTT
CDR3 protein: CAWGGRNTEAFF

D gene: TRBD1
clone size: -
CDR3 length: 15
V gene: TRBV15
J gene: TRBJ2-7
CDR3 DNA: TGTGCCACCAGCATTTTCCCCGGACAGGGTAACGAGCAGTACTTC
CDR3 protein: CATSIFPGQGNEQYF

D gene: TRBD1
clone size: once
CDR3 length: 15
V gene: TRBV6-5
J gene: TRBJ1-2
CDR3 DNA: TGTGCCAGCAGTTTGGTAGGGACAGGGGTTAATGGCTACACCTTC
CDR3 protein: CASSLVGTGVNGYTF

D gene: -
clone size: -
CDR3 length: 15
V gene: TRBV25-1
J gene: TRBJ2-3
CDR3 DNA: TGTGCCAGCAGTCGATTTTCCAGGTTAACGGATACGCAGTATTTT
CDR3 protein: CASSRFSRLTDTQYF

D gene: -
clone size: -
CDR3 length: 15
V gene: TRBV6-1
J gene: TRBJ2-7
CDR3 DNA: TGTGCCAGCAGTGACCCGGGACTCAAGAACTACGAGCAGTACTTC
CDR3 protein: CASSDPGLKNYEQYF

D gene: TRBD2
clone size: -
CDR3 length: 16
V gene: TRBV2
J gene: TRBJ2-2
CDR3 DNA: TGTGCCAGCAGTGAAACCAGCGGGAGGGCCTCCGGGGAGCTGTTTTTT
CDR3 protein: CASSETSGRASGELFF

D gene: -
clone size: -
CDR3 length: 16
V gene: TRBV7-2
J gene: TRBJ1-3
CDR3 DNA: TGTGCCAGCAGCTTACGGAGCCCCCTCTCTGGAAACACCATATATTTT
CDR3 protein: CASSLRSPLSGNTIYF

D gene: TRBD1
clone size: -
CDR3 length: 15
V gene: TRBV5-4
J gene: TRBJ1-1
CDR3 DNA: TGTGCCAGCAGCTTTTCGGCGACAGGGGCGAGTGAAGCTTTCTTT
CDR3 protein: CASSFSATGASEAFF

D gene: -
clone size: -
CDR3 length: 16
V gene: TRBV11-3
J gene: TRBJ2-1
CDR3 DNA: TGTGCCAGCAGCTTAGATGTACGGGAGCGGTACAATGAGCAGTTCTTC
CDR3 protein: CASSLDVRERYNEQFF

D gene: TRBD1
clone size: few
CDR3 length: 14
V gene: TRBV2
J gene: TRBJ1-4
CDR3 DNA: TGTGCCAGCAGTGTGGACAGGGGGGATGAAAAACTGTTTTTT
CDR3 protein: CASSVDRGDEKLFF

D gene: -
clone size: -
CDR3 length: 13
V gene: TRBV6-5
J gene: TRBJ1-1
CDR3 DNA: TGTGCCAGCAGGAAACAGGGGAACACTGAAGCTTTCTTT
CDR3 protein: CASRKQGNTEAFF

D gene: -
clone size: -
CDR3 length: 12
V gene: TRBV9
J gene: TRBJ2-7
CDR3 DNA: TGTGCCAGCAGCGGAAACAGCTACGAGCAGTACTTC
CDR3 protein: CASSGNSYEQYF

D gene: -
clone size: few
CDR3 length: 15
V gene: TRBV6-1
J gene: TRBJ1-6
CDR3 DNA: TGTGCCAGCAGTGATCGGACAGTAGATTATTCACCCCTCCACTTT
CDR3 protein: CASSDRTVDYSPLHF

D gene: TRBD1
clone size: once
CDR3 length: 13
V gene: TRBV7-8
J gene: TRBJ1-4
CDR3 DNA: TGTGCCAGCAGCTTAGGGACAGGAGGAAAACTGTTTTTT
CDR3 protein: CASSLGTGGKLFF